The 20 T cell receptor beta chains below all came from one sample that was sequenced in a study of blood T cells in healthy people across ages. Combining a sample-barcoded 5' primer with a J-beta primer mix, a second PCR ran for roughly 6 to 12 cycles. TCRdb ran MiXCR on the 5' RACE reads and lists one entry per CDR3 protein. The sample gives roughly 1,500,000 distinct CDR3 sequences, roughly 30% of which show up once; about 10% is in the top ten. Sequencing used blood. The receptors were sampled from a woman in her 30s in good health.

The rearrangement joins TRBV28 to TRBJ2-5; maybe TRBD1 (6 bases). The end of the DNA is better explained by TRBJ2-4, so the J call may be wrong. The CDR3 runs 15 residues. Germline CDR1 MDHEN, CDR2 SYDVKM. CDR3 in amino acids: CATNRDTLGGNIQYF. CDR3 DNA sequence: TGTGCCACCAACCGGGACACCCTGGGCGGGAACATTCAGTACTTC.

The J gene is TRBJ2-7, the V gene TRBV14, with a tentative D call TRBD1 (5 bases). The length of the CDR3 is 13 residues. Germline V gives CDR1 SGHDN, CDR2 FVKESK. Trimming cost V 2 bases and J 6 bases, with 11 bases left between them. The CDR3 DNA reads TGTGCCAGCAGCCAAACAGGAAGAAGCGAGCAGTACTTC. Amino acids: CASSQTGRSEQYF.

CDR3 nucleotides: TGTGCCAGCAGTGAGGCTCGGGGGACCGGGGAGCTGTTTTTT. Its translation: CASSEARGTGELFF. The rearrangement joins TRBV2 to TRBJ2-2; perhaps TRBD2 as D (6 bases). CDR3 length: 14 residues. V gave up 3 bases and J gave up 5 bases, with 10 bases separating them. Germline-derived CDR1 and CDR2 are SNHLY and FYNNEI.

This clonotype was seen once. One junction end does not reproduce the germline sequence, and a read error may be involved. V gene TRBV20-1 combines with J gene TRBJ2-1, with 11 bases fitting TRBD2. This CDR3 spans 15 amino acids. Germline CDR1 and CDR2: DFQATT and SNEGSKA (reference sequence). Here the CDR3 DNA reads TGCAGTGCCAACCCGACTAGCGGGGCCTACAATAAGCAGTTCTTC. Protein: CSANPTSGAYNKQFF.

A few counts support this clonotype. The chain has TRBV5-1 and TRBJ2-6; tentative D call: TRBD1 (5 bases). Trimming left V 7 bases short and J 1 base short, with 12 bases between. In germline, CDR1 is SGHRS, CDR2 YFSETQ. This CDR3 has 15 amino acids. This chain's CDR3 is CASRPGFSGANVLTF. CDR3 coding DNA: TGCGCCAGCCGCCCAGGGTTTTCTGGGGCCAACGTCCTGACTTTC.

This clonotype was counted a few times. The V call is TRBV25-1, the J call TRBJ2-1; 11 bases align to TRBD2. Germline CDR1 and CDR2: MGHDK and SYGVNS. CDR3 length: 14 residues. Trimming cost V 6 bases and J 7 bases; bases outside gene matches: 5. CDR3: CASRLAGAGNEQFF. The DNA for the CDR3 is TGTGCCAGCAGACTAGCGGGGGCGGGTAATGAGCAGTTCTTC.

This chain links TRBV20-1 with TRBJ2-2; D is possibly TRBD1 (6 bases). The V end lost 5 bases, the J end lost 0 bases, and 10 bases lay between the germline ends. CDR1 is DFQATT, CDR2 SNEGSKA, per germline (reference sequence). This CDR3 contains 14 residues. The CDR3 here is CSARGQTNTGELFF. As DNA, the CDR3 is TGCAGTGCTCGGGGACAAACGAACACCGGGGAGCTGTTTTTT.

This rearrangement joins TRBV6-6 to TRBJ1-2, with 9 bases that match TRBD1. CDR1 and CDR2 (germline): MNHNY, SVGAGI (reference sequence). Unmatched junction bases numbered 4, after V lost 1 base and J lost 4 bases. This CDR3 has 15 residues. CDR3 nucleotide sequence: TGTGCCAGCAGTTACTGGACAGGGGTTGGCTATGGCTACACCTTC. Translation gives CASSYWTGVGYGYTF.

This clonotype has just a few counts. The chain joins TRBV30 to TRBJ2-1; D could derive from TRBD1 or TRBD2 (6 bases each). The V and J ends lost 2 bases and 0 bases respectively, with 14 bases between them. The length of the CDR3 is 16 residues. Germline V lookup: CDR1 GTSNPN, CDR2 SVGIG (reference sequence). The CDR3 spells CAWSRVEGVSYNEQFF. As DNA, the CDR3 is TGTGCCTGGAGTAGGGTGGAGGGGGTCTCCTACAATGAGCAGTTCTTC.

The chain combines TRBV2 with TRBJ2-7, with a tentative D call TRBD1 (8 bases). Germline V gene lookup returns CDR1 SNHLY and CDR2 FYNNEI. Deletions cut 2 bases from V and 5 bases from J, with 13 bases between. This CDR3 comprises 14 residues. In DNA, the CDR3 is TGTGCCAGCAGTGAACTACAGGGGGGGCACGAGCAGTACTTC. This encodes CASSELQGGHEQYF.

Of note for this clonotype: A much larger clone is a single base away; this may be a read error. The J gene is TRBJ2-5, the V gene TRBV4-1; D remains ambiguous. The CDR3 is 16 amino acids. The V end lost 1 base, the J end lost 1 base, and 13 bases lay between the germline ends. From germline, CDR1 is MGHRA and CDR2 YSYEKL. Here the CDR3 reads CASSQGTDTTQETQYF. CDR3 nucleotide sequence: TGCGCCAGCAGCCAAGGAACGGATACGACCCAAGAGACCCAGTACTTC.

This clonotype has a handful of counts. CDR3 sequence: CSASSPPSGVRDSYNEQFF. As DNA, the CDR3 is TGCAGTGCTAGCTCCCCCCCTAGCGGGGTGAGAGACTCTTACAATGAGCAGTTCTTC. The J gene is TRBJ2-1, the V gene TRBV20-1; 9 nucleotides match TRBD2. The V and J ends lost 3 bases and 4 bases, in that order; junction bases with no gene match: 19. CDR1 DFQATT and CDR2 SNEGSKA come from the germline V gene (reference sequence). The length of the CDR3 is 19 residues.

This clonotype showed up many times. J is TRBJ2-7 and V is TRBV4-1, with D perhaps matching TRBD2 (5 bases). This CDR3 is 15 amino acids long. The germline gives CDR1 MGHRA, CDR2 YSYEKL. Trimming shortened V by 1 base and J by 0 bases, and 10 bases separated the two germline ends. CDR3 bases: TGCGCCAGCAGCCAAGGGACTCGGAGCTCCTACGAGCAGTACTTC. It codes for CASSQGTRSSYEQYF.

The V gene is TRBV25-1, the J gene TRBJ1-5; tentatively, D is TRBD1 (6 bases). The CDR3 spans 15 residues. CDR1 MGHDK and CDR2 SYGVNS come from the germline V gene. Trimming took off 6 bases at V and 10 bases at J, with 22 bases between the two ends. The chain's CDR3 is CASSRGGGAHEPQHF. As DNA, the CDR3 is TGTGCCAGCAGCCGGGGCGGGGGGGCGCATGAACCCCAGCATTTT.

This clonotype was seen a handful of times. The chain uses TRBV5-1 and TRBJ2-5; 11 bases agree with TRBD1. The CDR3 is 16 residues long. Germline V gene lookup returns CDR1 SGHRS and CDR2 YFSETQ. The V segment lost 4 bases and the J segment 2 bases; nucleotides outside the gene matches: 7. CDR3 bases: TGCGCCAGCAGCGGACAGGGGGCTAACGCTCAAGAGACCCAGTACTTC. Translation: CASSGQGANAQETQYF.

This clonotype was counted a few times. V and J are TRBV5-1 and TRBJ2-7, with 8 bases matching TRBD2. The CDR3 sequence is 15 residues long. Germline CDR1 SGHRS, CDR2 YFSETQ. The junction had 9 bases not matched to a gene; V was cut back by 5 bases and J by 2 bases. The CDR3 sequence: CASRSPGLGTYEQYF. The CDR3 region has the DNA TGCGCCAGCAGGTCACCGGGACTAGGAACCTACGAGCAGTACTTC.

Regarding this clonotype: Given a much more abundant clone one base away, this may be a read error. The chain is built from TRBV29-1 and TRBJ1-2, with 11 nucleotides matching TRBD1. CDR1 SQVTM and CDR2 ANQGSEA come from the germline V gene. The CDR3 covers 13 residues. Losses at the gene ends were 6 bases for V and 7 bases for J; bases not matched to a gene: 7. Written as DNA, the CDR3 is TGCAGCGTCCAAGGCGGGACAGGGGGTGGCTACACCTTC. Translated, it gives CSVQGGTGGGYTF. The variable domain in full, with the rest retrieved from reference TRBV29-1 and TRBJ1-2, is SAVISQKPSRDICQRGTSLTIQCQVDSQVTMMFWYRQQPGQSLTLIATANQGSEATYESGFVIDKFPISRPNLTFSTLTVSNMSPEDSSIYLCSVQGGTGGGYTFGSGTRLTVV.

This CDR3 reads CASSQEATRGYEQYF. Here the CDR3 DNA reads TGTGCCAGCAGCCAAGAGGCGACGCGGGGCTACGAGCAGTACTTC. The chain employs TRBV3-1 and TRBJ2-7; D might be TRBD2 (6 bases). The CDR3 has 15 residues. V gave up 0 bases and J gave up 3 bases, with 12 bases separating them. The germline CDR1 and CDR2 sequences are LGHDT and YNNKEL (reference sequence).

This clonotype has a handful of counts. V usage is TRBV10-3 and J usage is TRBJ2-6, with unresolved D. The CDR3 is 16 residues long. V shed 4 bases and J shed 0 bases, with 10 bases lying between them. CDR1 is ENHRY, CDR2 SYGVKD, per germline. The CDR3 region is CAISAVANSGANVLTF. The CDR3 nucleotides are TGTGCCATCAGTGCCGTAGCTAACTCTGGGGCCAACGTCCTGACTTTC.

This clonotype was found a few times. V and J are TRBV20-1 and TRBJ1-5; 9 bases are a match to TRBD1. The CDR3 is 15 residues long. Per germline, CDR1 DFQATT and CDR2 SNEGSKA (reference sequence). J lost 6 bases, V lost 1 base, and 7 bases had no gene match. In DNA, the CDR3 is TGCAGTGCTAGAGCCCGGGACAGGGACCCTCAGCCCCAGCATTTT. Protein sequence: CSARARDRDPQPQHF.